This TCR beta chain was captured in a study of T cells in Graves' hyperthyroidism and ophthalmopathy. About the research overall: Any treatment followed the collection of peripheral blood at initial diagnosis.

In its sample, this clonotype was seen once. Without the conserved terminal phenylalanine or tryptophan, this CDR3 likely stems from a read error. Germline V gene lookup returns CDR1 SGHNT and CDR2 YYREEE (reference sequence). The CDR3 consists of 11 residues. The V and J ends lost 4 bases and 2 bases respectively, with 4 bases between them. TCR beta CDR3 sequences were amplified from RNA transcripts. The TCR CDR3 was amplified in a first-round RT-PCR using the HTBI primer set. TCRdb reprocessed the multiplex PCR reads with MiXCR, giving one entry per CDR3 protein. The repertoire holds roughly 700,000 distinct CDR3 sequences, with under 45% as singletons. Every diagnosis used clinical symptoms, serum thyroxine and TRAb, thyroid ultrasound and orbital computed tomography. Approximately 10 ml of fresh peripheral blood supplied the PBMCs.

Sequenced material: blood. This sequence joins TRBV5-4 and TRBJ2-7; D is unclear. The source of this sequence is a woman aged 35 to 49 with Graves' hyperthyroidism. The CDR3 region has the DNA TGTGCCAGCAGCCTGACCTACGAGCAGTACTCC. Its translation: CASSLTYEQYS.